The 14 T cell receptor beta chains below were found in one sample sequenced in a study of control samples from healthy donors and cancer patients. This table comes from immunoSEQ multiplex PCR, and its TCRdb copy is limited to in-frame clones, with some not included. The sample shows some 100,000 clones, about 89% of them seen only once. The sequencing input was blood. The receptors were sampled from a man aged 30 to 45 in good health.

The chain links TRBV12-5 to TRBJ2-3, with TRBD1 matching 7 bases. After removal of 5 bases from V and 2 bases from J, the junction contained 4 bases not matched to a gene. CDR1 is LGHNT, CDR2 FRNRAP, per germline. This CDR3 is built from 14 residues. The CDR3 protein is CASGRDSNTDTQYF. The CDR3 DNA reads as TGTGCTAGTGGTCGGGACAGCAACACAGATACGCAGTATTTT.

This clone occurred once. CDR3 protein: CASSLGLPGAAFF. DNA for the CDR3: TGTGCCAGCAGCTTAGGCCTCCCCGGGGCAGCTTTCTTT. The chain carries TRBV13 and TRBJ1-1, with D perhaps matching TRBD1 (5 bases). The CDR3 contains 13 residues. Trimming cost V 0 bases and J 10 bases, with 12 bases left between them. Looked up from germline, CDR1 is PRHDT and CDR2 is FYEKMQ (reference sequence). The complete variable domain, with remaining parts taken from reference TRBV13 and TRBJ1-1, reads AAGVIQSPRHLIKEKRETATLKCYPIPRHDTVYWYQQGPGQDPQFLISFYEKMQSDKGSIPDRFSAQQFSDYHSELNMSSLELGDSALYFCASSLGLPGAAFFGQGTRLTVV.

The DNA of the CDR3 is TGTGCCAGCAGCTTAGTAAGGCTATGGGGGGACAGGGGTACAGATACGCAGTATTTT. Its translation is CASSLVRLWGDRGTDTQYF. The V call is TRBV7-8, the J call TRBJ2-3, with 10 bases that match TRBD1. V shed 1 base and J 3 bases; nucleotides not matched to a gene: 13. Per germline, CDR1 SGHVS and CDR2 FQNEAQ. The CDR3 runs to 19 residues.

The rearrangement links TRBV20-1 to TRBJ1-1; weak D call: TRBD1 (6 bases). This CDR3 is 11 amino acids long. CDR1 and CDR2 (germline): DFQATT, SNEGSKA (reference sequence). Deletions cut 5 bases from V and 11 bases from J, with 15 bases between. The CDR3 DNA follows: TGCAGTGCTTCTGACAGGATCGGGGCTTTCTTT. Amino acids: CSASDRIGAFF.

This chain joins TRBV20-1 and TRBJ1-1; D remains unclear. Germline V lookup: CDR1 DFQATT, CDR2 SNEGSKA (reference sequence). V was pared by 3 bases and J by 3 bases, with 5 bases between. The CDR3 is 11 residues long. CDR3 in amino acids: CSASFYTEAFF. CDR3 nucleotide sequence: TGCAGTGCTAGTTTTTACACTGAAGCTTTCTTT.

This chain connects TRBV5-1 to TRBJ1-5; the match to TRBD1 covers 7 bases. The CDR3 has 15 amino acids. The V gene end was trimmed by 2 bases and the J gene end by 4 bases; junction bases not matched to a gene: 6. CDR1 is SGHRS and CDR2 is YFSETQ in the germline V gene. CDR3 residues: CASSFIPGGNQPQHF. CDR3 DNA sequence: TGCGCCAGCAGCTTTATCCCAGGGGGTAATCAGCCCCAGCATTTT.

The rearrangement joins TRBV25-1 to TRBJ1-1, with D possibly matching TRBD1 (5 bases). Germline V gene lookup returns CDR1 MGHDK and CDR2 SYGVNS. Trimming cost V 11 bases and J 0 bases, with 13 bases left between them. This CDR3 comprises 13 residues. The CDR3 is CAAQGFMNTEAFF. CDR3 nucleotides: TGTGCCGCTCAGGGATTTATGAACACTGAAGCTTTCTTT.

The chain employs TRBV3-1 (or the pseudogene TRBV3-2) and TRBJ1-3; TRBD1 matches 10 bases. The CDR3 extends over 15 amino acids. In germline, CDR1 is LGHDT, CDR2 YNNKEL (reference sequence). The V and J ends lost 4 bases and 4 bases, in that order; junction bases with no gene match: 4. The CDR3 spells CASSLRQGAGNTIYF. The CDR3 nucleotides are TGTGCCAGCAGCCTAAGACAGGGGGCCGGAAACACCATATATTTT.

The rearrangement uses TRBV27 and TRBJ2-1, with 9 bases matching TRBD1. V shed 0 bases and J 8 bases; nucleotides not matched to a gene: 8. This CDR3 is built from 16 residues. In germline, CDR1 is MNHEY, CDR2 SMNVEV (reference sequence). In nucleotides, the CDR3 is TGTGCCAGCAGTTTATCCCCCGGGACAGGGACGGATGAGCAGTTCTTC. Residues: CASSLSPGTGTDEQFF.

V and J are TRBV4-1 and TRBJ1-1, with a possible D match to TRBD1 (5 bases). This CDR3 spans 15 amino acids. V lost 5 bases, J lost 1 base, and 14 bases lay in between. Germline assignment: CDR1 MGHRA and CDR2 YSYEKL. The CDR3 DNA follows: TGCGCCAGCAGCTGGGGACTACTACAGAACACTGAAGCTTTCTTT. This encodes CASSWGLLQNTEAFF.

The DNA for the CDR3 is TGTGCCAGCAGTGAACGGCTAGCGGGGGAGCAGTACTTC. This translates into CASSERLAGEQYF. J is TRBJ2-7 and V is TRBV2; 9 bases are shared with TRBD2. The germline V gene encodes CDR1 SNHLY and CDR2 FYNNEI. J gave up 7 bases and V 2 bases, and 3 bases lay outside the gene matches. This CDR3 has 13 residues.

This clone was seen once. Because it lacks the conserved phenylalanine or tryptophan at the end, this CDR3 is likely a read error. Because the CDR3's place on the DNA is in doubt, the DNA is left out and the CDR3 is given as listed by TCRdb. V usage is TRBV7-2 and J usage is TRBJ2-7. Germline CDR1 and CDR2: SGHTA and FQGNSA. The CDR3 spans 11 residues, counting both ends. CDR3 protein: CASSFFGPLVL.

This chain connects TRBV7-2 to TRBJ1-1; 7 bases match TRBD1. CDR3 length equals 16 residues. Germline assignment: CDR1 SGHTA and CDR2 FQGNSA. The V segment lost 5 bases and the J segment 1 base; nucleotides outside the gene matches: 10. Here the CDR3 reads CASSPDRTNGNTEAFF. DNA for the CDR3: TGTGCCAGCAGCCCGGACAGGACGAATGGGAACACTGAAGCTTTCTTT.

This chain links TRBV27 with TRBJ1-1; no firm D call. V was pared by 5 bases and J by 0 bases, with 22 bases between. CDR3 size: 18 residues. The germline V gene has CDR1 MNHEY and CDR2 SMNVEV (reference sequence). The CDR3 reads CASSLGPFQVFMNTEAFF. The DNA of the CDR3 is TGTGCCAGCAGTCTAGGCCCCTTCCAGGTATTTATGAACACTGAAGCTTTCTTT.